Only a few counts were recorded for the clone carrying this T cell receptor beta chain. The second PCR ran about 6 to 12 cycles with a sample-barcoded 5' primer and J-beta primers. A single record per CDR3 protein comes from TCRdb applying MiXCR to the 5' RACE reads. The sample lists 1.5 million to 2 million distinct CDR3 sequences; about 50% were seen once. The record originates from a study of blood T cells in healthy people across ages. The authors isolated at least 7 million PBMCs per sample. V lost 4 bases and J lost 0, with 8 bases in between. CDR3 size: 14 residues. Germline CDR1 reads SGHKS; CDR2 reads YYEKEE (reference sequence).

The receptor comes from a woman in her thirties or forties in good health. This chain links TRBV5-5 with TRBJ2-4; D gene unclear. Sequenced material: blood. CDR3 nucleotides: TGTGCCAGCAGCGTTGTCCTAGCCAAAAACATTCAGTACTTC. The encoded protein is CASSVVLAKNIQYF. The entire variable domain, with the rest obtained from reference TRBV5-5 and TRBJ2-4, is as follows: DAGVTQSPTHLIKTRGQQVTLRCSPISGHKSVSWYQQVLGQGPQFIFQYYEKEERGRGNFPDRFSARQFPNYSSELNVNALLLGDSALYLCASSVVLAKNIQYFGAGTRLSVL.